The sequence of this TCR beta chain was determined in a study of T cell repertoires in cytomegalovirus infection. As for the study in general: It was recently identified HLA-C-restricted and well-studied HLA-B-restricted CMV epitopes that the study used. An indication of both CMV infection and matching HLA type came from public TCR beta signatures.

Using its own MiXCR run on the reads, TCRdb lists one record per CDR3 protein. Here the sample spans about 570,000 distinct CDR3 sequences, 40% being singletons. This clonotype showed up just a few times. The antigen is undetermined. Study-level results: Carriers of CMV and the relevant HLA type were discriminated by public TCR beta frequency. Ex vivo responses were dominated by HLA-C-restricted CMV-specific TCR beta clonotypes.

This CDR3 comprises 15 residues. Germline V CDR1 and CDR2: SGHTA, FQGNSA. V dropped 4 bases and J dropped 9 bases, with 19 bases sitting between them. The TCR sequence derives from a human donor in good health (CMV status not recorded). Some clones in this sample may be carry-over from other donors' samples. The material was cultured PBMCs, obtained from culture after CMV antigen stimulation. The chain employs TRBV7-2 and TRBJ2-1; D ambiguous. CDR3 bases: TGTGCCAGCAGCTCCCTTCGGTTTATGGCGGTTGAGCAGTTCTTC. Translating it yields CASSSLRFMAVEQFF. The full variable domain, rest sourced from reference TRBV7-2 and TRBJ2-1, is GAGVSQSPSNKVTEKGKDVELRCDPISGHTALYWYRQSLGQGLEFLIYFQGNSAPDKSGLPSDRFSAERTGGSVSTLTIQRTQQEDSAVYLCASSSLRFMAVEQFFGPGTRLTVL.